The present TCR beta chain was sequenced within a study of monozygotic twins with inflammatory bowel disease. The CDR3 is 14 amino acids. CDR1 and CDR2 from the germline V gene are SGHTA and FQGNSA. With the 5' RACE reads reprocessed, TCRdb shows one record per CDR3 protein and no DNA. The table lists roughly 320,000 distinct CDR3 sequences, with 5.6% in the top ten. The V call is TRBV7-2, the J call TRBJ2-1; no DNA is available, so the TRBD2 call from TCRdb remains unchecked. Sequencing was carried out using blood. This clonotype was sampled from a human donor with ulcerative colitis or Crohn's disease, or a healthy co-twin of an affected twin (not recorded which). The CDR3 sequence: CASSLALAGPPQFF.